These 10 T cell receptor beta chains share one sample of origin, sequenced in a study of cytomegalovirus exposure and HLA in healthy donors. PCR amplification relied on 60 Vbeta primers (plus 13 Jbeta primers). Profiling relied on immunoSEQ multiplex PCR, and the TCRdb table lists in-frame clones only, not all of them. The repertoire has more than 95,000 clones, roughly four fifths of them found once; the top ten carry roughly 2%. The sequencing sample was made of PBMCs. The receptors were gathered from a man aged 50-60 years in good health and CMV-seronegative.

As DNA, the CDR3 is TGTGCCTGGAGGGACAGGGGACATCAGCCCCAGCATTTT. Translation gives CAWRDRGHQPQHF. The rearrangement links TRBV30 to TRBJ1-5, with 9 bases matching TRBD1. The CDR3 covers 13 residues. After removal of 3 bases from V and 5 bases from J, the junction contained 2 bases not matched to a gene. Germline CDR1 is GTSNPN and CDR2 is SVGIG (reference sequence).

The chain uses TRBV5-6 and TRBJ1-1; TRBD1 is a possible D gene (6 bases). Germline V CDR1 and CDR2: SGHDT, YYEEEE. V was pared by 1 base and J by 1 base, with 14 bases between. CDR3 length: 16 residues. In nucleotides, the CDR3 is TGTGCCAGCAGCTTGCTTCCAGGGGAATCGAACACTGAAGCTTTCTTT. It specifies CASSLLPGESNTEAFF.

This clone turned up a few times. The CDR3 loop reads CASSPGGNTIYF. CDR3 nucleotide sequence: TGTGCCAGCAGCCCGGGGGGAAACACCATATATTTT. The rearrangement joins TRBV13 to TRBJ1-3; D call uncertain. Germline V lookup: CDR1 PRHDT, CDR2 FYEKMQ (reference sequence). V was pared by 5 bases and J by 4 bases, with 6 bases between. There are 12 residues in the CDR3.

The J gene is TRBJ2-3, the V gene TRBV4-2; TRBD2 aligns across 7 bases. The CDR3 spans 16 residues. Germline CDR1 LGHNA, CDR2 YNFKEQ. V lost 9 bases and J lost 6; bases outside the gene matches: 18. CDR3 bases: TGTGCCAGTTCGGCCCAGCTTGGACTAGTGACCGATACGCAGTATTTT. It codes for CASSAQLGLVTDTQYF.

This clone showed up just a few times. The CDR3 is CASQPSGVTDTQYF. For the CDR3, the DNA is TGTGCCAGCCAACCTAGCGGGGTCACAGATACGCAGTATTTT. The chain combines TRBV2 with TRBJ2-3; the match to TRBD2 covers 9 bases. The CDR3 runs to 14 residues. V shed 8 bases and J 2 bases; nucleotides not matched to a gene: 5. Looked up from germline, CDR1 is SNHLY and CDR2 is FYNNEI.

V usage is TRBV2 and J usage is TRBJ1-6; D is undetermined. Germline-derived CDR1 and CDR2 are SNHLY and FYNNEI. V dropped 6 bases and J dropped 8 bases, with 5 bases sitting between them. This CDR3 comprises 11 residues. The CDR3 loop is CASRADSPLHF. CDR3 in DNA: TGTGCCAGCAGGGCCGATTCACCCCTCCACTTT.

The chain uses TRBV2 and TRBJ2-5; 7 nucleotides agree with TRBD1. Germline loops: CDR1 SNHLY, CDR2 FYNNEI. With V trimmed by 5 bases and J by 2 bases, 8 bases remained unmatched. The CDR3 sequence is 15 residues long. CDR3 in DNA: TGTGCCAGCAGTCGGGACCTGACAGGGCAAGAGACCCAGTACTTC. Translating gives CASSRDLTGQETQYF.

The chain joins TRBV30 to TRBJ1-2, with a possible D match to TRBD1 (6 bases). Germline values: CDR1 GTSNPN, CDR2 SVGIG (reference sequence). This CDR3 comprises 13 residues. The ends were cut back, 3 bases at V and 3 bases at J, with 11 bases in the middle. DNA of the CDR3: TGTGCCTGGAGAGCGGGACACCACTATGGCTACACCTTC. Protein sequence: CAWRAGHHYGYTF.

The chain links TRBV29-1 to TRBJ2-5; 11 bases map to TRBD2. The CDR3 sequence is 15 residues long. Losses at the gene ends were 3 bases for V and 2 bases for J; bases not matched to a gene: 5. The germline CDR1 and CDR2 sequences are SQVTM and ANQGSEA. This CDR3 reads CSVEDSGGEQETQYF. The CDR3 DNA reads TGCAGCGTTGAGGATAGCGGGGGGGAACAAGAGACCCAGTACTTC.

This chain connects TRBV19 to TRBJ1-5; 11 nucleotides line up with TRBD1. The CDR3 is made up of 16 amino acids. Germline lookup yields CDR1 LNHDA and CDR2 SQIVND (reference sequence). J lost 8 bases, V lost 4 bases, and 10 bases had no gene match. The CDR3, as DNA: TGTGCCAGTAGTACTGGGTGGACAGGGGGCGTGGAGCCCCAGCATTTT. It is translated as CASSTGWTGGVEPQHF.